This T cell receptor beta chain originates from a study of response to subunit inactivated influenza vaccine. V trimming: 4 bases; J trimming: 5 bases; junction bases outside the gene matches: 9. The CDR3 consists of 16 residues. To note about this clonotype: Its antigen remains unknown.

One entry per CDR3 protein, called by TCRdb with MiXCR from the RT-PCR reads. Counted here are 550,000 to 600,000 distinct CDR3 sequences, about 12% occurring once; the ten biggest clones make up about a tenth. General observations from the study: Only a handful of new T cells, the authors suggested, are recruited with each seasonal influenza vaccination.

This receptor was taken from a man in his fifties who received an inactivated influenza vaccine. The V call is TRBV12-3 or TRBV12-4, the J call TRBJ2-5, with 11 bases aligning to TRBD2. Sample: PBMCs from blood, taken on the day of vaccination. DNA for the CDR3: TGTGCCAGCAGTTCCCCGACTAGCGGGAATGGTGAGACCCAGTACTTC. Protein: CASSSPTSGNGETQYF.